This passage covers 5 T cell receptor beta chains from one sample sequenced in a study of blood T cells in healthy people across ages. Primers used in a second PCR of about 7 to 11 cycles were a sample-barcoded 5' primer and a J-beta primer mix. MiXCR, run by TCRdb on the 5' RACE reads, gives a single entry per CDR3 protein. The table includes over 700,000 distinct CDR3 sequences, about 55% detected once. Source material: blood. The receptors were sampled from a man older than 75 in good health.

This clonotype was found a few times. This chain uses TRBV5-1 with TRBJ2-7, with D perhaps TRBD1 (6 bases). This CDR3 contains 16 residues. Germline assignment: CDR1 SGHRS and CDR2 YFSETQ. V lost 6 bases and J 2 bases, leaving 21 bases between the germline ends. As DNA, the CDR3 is TGCGCCAGCACTTCATGGTCCGGGACACTTACCTACGAGCAGTACTTC. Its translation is CASTSWSGTLTYEQYF.

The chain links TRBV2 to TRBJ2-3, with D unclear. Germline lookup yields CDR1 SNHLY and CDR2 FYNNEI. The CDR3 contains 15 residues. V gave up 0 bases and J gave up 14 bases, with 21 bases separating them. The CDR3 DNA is TGTGCCAGCAGTGAAGCCTCGGTGCCCAACAGATACGCGTATTTT. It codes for CASSEASVPNRYAYF.

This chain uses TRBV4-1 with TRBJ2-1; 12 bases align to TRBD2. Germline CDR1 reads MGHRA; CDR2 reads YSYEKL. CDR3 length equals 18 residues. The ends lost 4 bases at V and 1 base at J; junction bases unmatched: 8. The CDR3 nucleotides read TGCGCCAGCAGCCTCGGACTAGCGGGAATCCTATCCTACAATGAGCAGTTCTTC. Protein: CASSLGLAGILSYNEQFF.

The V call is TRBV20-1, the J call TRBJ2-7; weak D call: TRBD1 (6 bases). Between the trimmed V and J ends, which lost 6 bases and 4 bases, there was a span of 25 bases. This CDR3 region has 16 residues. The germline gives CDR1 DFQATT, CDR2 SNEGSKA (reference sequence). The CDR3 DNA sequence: TGCAGTGCCCACTATACCGGATCCCAGGGGCGGTACGAGCAGTACTTC. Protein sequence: CSAHYTGSQGRYEQYF.

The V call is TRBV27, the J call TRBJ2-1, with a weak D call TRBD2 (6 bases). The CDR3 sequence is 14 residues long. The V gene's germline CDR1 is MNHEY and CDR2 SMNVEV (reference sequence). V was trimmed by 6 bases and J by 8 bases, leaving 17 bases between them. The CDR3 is CASSPRNGGYEQFF. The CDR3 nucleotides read TGTGCCAGCAGCCCCAGGAATGGGGGGTATGAGCAGTTCTTC.